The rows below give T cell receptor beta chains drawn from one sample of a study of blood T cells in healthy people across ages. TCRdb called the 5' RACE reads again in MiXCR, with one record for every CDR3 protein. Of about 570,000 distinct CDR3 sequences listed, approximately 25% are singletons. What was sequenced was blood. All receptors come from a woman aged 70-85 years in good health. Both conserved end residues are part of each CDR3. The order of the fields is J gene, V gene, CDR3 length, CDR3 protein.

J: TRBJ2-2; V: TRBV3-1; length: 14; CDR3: CASSPIASSGELFF
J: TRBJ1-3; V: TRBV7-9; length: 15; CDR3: CASSLARPGGNTIYF
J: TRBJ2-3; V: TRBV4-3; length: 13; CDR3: CASSQDWGDTQYF
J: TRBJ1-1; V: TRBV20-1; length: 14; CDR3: CSARDQGRNTKAFF
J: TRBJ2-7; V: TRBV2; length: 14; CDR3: CASSGRGGKWEQYF
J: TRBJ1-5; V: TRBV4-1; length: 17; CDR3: CASSQDVGQGGNQPQHF
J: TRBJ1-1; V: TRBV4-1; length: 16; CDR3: CASSQVKGGGNTEAFF
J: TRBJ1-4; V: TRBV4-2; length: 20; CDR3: CASSQALWTGSGGANEKLFF
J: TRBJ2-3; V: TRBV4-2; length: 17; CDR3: CASSQDNSGGVTDTQYF
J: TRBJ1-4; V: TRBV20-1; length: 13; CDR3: CSARDQGRGKLFF
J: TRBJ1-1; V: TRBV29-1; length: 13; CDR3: CSGVEQGNTEAFF
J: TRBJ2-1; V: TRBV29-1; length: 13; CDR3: CSATYSSYNEQFF
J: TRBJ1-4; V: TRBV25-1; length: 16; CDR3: CASSQGSVATNEKLFF
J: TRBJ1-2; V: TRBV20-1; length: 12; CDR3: CSARKSSLGYTF
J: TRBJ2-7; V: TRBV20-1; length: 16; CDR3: CSASLAGGRNLYEQYF
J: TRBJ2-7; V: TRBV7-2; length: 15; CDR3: CASSYNRGAAYEQYF